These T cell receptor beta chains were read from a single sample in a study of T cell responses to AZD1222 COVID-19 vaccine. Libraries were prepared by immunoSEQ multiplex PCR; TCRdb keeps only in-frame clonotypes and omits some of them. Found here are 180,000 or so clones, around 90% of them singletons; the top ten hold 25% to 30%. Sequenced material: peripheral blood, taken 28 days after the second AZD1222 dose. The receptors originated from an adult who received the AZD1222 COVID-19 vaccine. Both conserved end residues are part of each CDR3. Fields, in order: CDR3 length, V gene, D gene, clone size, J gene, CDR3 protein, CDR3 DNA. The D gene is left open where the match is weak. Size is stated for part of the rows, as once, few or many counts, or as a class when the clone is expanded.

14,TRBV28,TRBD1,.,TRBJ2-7,CASSRLTGTYEQYF,TGTGCCAGCAGTCGCCTGACAGGGACCTACGAGCAGTACTTC
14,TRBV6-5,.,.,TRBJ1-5,CASSYRGSNQPQHF,TGTGCCAGCAGTTACCGGGGCAGCAATCAGCCCCAGCATTTT
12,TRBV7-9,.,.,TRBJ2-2,CASTRGPGELFF,TGTGCCAGCACTAGGGGTCCCGGGGAGCTGTTTTTT
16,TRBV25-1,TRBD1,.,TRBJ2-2,CASSATGGIRTGELFF,TGTGCCAGCAGTGCGACAGGGGGCATACGGACCGGGGAGCTGTTTTTT
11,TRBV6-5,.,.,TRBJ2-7,CASRDYYEQYF,TGTGCCAGCAGGGACTATTACGAGCAGTACTTC
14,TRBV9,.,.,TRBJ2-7,CASSVGQGGYEQYF,TGTGCCAGCAGCGTAGGTCAGGGGGGGTACGAGCAGTACTTC
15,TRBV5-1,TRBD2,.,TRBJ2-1,CASSLSLAGANEQFF,TGCGCCAGCAGCTTGAGTCTAGCGGGAGCCAATGAGCAGTTCTTC
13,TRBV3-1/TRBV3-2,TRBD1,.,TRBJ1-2,CASSQAGGVRYTF,TGTGCCAGCAGCCAAGCAGGGGGCGTCCGCTACACCTTC
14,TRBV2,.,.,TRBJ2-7,CASKDRQGGYEQYF,TGTGCCAGCAAAGATCGCCAGGGCGGATACGAGCAGTACTTC
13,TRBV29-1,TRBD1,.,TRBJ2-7,CSVHGTGEREQYF,TGCAGCGTTCATGGGACAGGGGAGAGGGAGCAGTACTTC
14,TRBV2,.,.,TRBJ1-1,CASSEAQSDTEAFF,TGTGCCAGCAGTGAAGCGCAATCGGACACTGAAGCTTTCTTT
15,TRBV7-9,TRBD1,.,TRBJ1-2,CASSLRTDRVYGYTF,TGTGCCAGCAGTTTAAGAACTGACAGGGTCTATGGCTACACCTTC
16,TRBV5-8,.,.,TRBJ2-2,CASSLADSAIPGELFF,TGTGCCAGCAGCCTAGCGGACAGTGCCATTCCCGGGGAGCTGTTTTTT
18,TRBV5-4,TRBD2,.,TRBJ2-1,CASSPFRASGATYNEQFF,TGTGCCAGCAGCCCGTTCAGGGCTAGCGGGGCCACCTACAATGAGCAGTTCTTC
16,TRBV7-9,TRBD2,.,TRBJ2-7,CASSLWLAGFSYEQYF,TGTGCCAGCAGCTTGTGGTTAGCGGGTTTCTCCTACGAGCAGTACTTC
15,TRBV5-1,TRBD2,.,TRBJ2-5,CASSLAGVGIQTQYF,TGCGCCAGCAGTCTAGCGGGAGTGGGGATACAGACCCAGTACTTC
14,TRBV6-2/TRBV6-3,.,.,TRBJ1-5,CASSYEGGSGPQHF,TGTGCCAGCAGTTACGAAGGAGGCTCGGGGCCCCAGCATTTT
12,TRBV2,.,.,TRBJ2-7,CASGGNSYEQYF,TGTGCCAGCGGGGGGAATTCCTACGAGCAGTACTTC
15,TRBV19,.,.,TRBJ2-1,CASSIEAAFYNEQFF,TGTGCCAGTAGTATAGAAGCGGCTTTTTACAATGAGCAGTTCTTC
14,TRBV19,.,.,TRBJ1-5,CASSIGTSNQPQHF,TGTGCCAGTAGTATAGGGACTAGCAATCAGCCCCAGCATTTT
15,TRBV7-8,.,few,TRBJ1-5,CASSLGVQSNQPQHF,TGTGCCAGCAGCTTAGGTGTACAGAGCAATCAGCCCCAGCATTTT
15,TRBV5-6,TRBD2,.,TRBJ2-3,CASNPGLAFTDTQYF,TGTGCCAGCAACCCGGGACTAGCGTTCACAGATACGCAGTATTTT
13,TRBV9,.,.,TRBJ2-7,CASSPQGDYEQYF,TGTGCCAGCAGCCCTCAGGGAGACTACGAGCAGTACTTC
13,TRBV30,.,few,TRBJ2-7,CAWLGDTSRMQYF,TGTGCCTGGTTAGGGGACACCTCAAGGATGCAGTACTTC
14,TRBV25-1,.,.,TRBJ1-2,CASRPDGANYGYTF,TGTGCCAGCAGACCGGACGGGGCTAACTATGGCTACACCTTC
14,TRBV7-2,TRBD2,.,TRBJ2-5,CASSPDAGGETQYF,TGTGCCAGCAGCCCGGACGCGGGGGGAGAGACCCAGTACTTC
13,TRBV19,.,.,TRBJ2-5,CASSSQRWETQYF,TGTGCCAGTAGCAGCCAACGATGGGAGACCCAGTACTTC
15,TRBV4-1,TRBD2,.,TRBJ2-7,CASSLSGAGSYEQYF,TGCGCCAGCAGCCTTAGCGGGGCGGGCTCCTACGAGCAGTACTTC
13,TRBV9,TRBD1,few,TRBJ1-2,CASKGTGTWGYTF,TGTGCCAGCAAGGGGACAGGCACATGGGGCTACACCTTC
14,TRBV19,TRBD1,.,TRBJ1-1,CASSPPGQGTEAFF,TGTGCCAGTAGTCCACCGGGACAGGGGACTGAAGCTTTCTTT
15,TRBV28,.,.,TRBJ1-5,CASSLGAQGNQPQHF,TGTGCCAGCAGTTTGGGGGCTCAGGGCAATCAGCCCCAGCATTTT
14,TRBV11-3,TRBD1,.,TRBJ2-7,CASSYRTGNYEQYF,TGTGCCAGCAGCTACCGGACAGGGAACTACGAGCAGTACTTC
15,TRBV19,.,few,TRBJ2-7,CASSIRGIAASEQYF,TGTGCCAGTAGTATTCGGGGTATTGCTGCGAGTGAGCAGTACTTC
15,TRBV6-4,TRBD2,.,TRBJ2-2,CASRAGLAGAGELFF,TGTGCCAGCAGAGCTGGACTAGCGGGAGCCGGGGAGCTGTTTTTT
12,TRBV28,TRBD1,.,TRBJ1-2,CASGTDVYGYTF,TGTGCCAGCGGGACAGACGTCTATGGCTACACCTTC
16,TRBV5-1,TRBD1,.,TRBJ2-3,CASSPRTGGSTDTQYF,TGCGCCAGCAGCCCCCGGACAGGGGGAAGTACAGATACGCAGTATTTT
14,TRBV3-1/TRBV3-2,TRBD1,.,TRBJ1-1,CASSQVPGGTEAFF,TGTGCCAGCAGCCAAGTTCCAGGGGGCACTGAAGCTTTCTTT
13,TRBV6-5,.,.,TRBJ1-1,CASSYGEDTEAFF,TGTGCCAGCAGTTACGGAGAGGACACTGAAGCTTTCTTT
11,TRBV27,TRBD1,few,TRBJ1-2,CATSGGYGYTF,TGTGCCACCTCAGGGGGCTATGGCTACACCTTC
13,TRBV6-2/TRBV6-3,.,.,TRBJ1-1,CASSYWGQDEAFF,TGTGCCAGCAGTTACTGGGGGCAGGATGAAGCTTTCTTT
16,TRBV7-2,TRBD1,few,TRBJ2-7,CASSFMGQGSAYEQYF,TGTGCCAGCAGCTTTATGGGACAGGGGAGCGCCTACGAGCAGTACTTC
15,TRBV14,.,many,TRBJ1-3,CASSHMGLSGNTIYF,TGTGCCAGCAGCCACATGGGGCTTTCTGGAAACACCATATATTTT
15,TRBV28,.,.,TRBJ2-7,CASSMSRAGGYEQYF,TGTGCCAGCAGTATGAGCAGGGCCGGGGGCTACGAGCAGTACTTC